Described below is a single T cell receptor (beta chain) sequence and its context. As yet, its antigen is unknown. This entry comes from a study of blood T cells in healthy people across ages. Study conclusions and caveats: It was the long-lived donors that had more naive CD4+ cells and higher diversity than aged donors. The study regarded diversity estimates from one million T cells as underestimates.

The second PCR ran roughly 7 to 11 cycles with a sample-barcoded 5' primer and J-beta primers. Each CDR3 protein is one row after TCRdb ran MiXCR on the 5' RACE reads. The data show 2 million or so distinct CDR3 sequences, with roughly 52% seen just once and roughly 2.1% held by the top ten. The CDR3 is 13 amino acids. Trimming removed 3 bases at V and 4 bases at J, with 12 bases between. CDR1 and CDR2 (germline): DFQATT, SNEGSKA (reference sequence). Donation came from healthy Caucasian individuals in Russia who were aged roughly 6 to 95. Per sample, no less than 5.5 micrograms of total RNA were extracted.

This chain connects TRBV20-1 to TRBJ1-2; no reliable D call. The sequencing sample was made of blood. This receptor was taken from a woman in her forties in good health. Here the CDR3 reads CSASTGVGYGYTF. The CDR3, as DNA: TGCAGTGCTAGTACCGGGGTCGGCTATGGCTACACCTTC.